This TCR beta chain was obtained from a study of immune cell composition in non-small cell lung cancer. Assay: immunoSEQ multiplex PCR; the TCRdb copy retains only in-frame clones and omits some. The sample yields fewer than 15,000 clones, around 63% seen once. Trimming cost V 6 bases and J 4 bases; bases outside gene matches: 10. The CDR3 contains 15 residues. Germline assignment: CDR1 SGHTA and CDR2 FQGNSA. Sequencing input: lung tumor tissue. The chain combines TRBV7-2 with TRBJ2-5, with TRBD2 matching over 8 bases. This TCR came from a human donor with non-small cell lung cancer. The CDR3 nucleotides read TGTGCCAGCAGGCGGGCTAGCGGGTCGGTAGAGACCCAGTACTTC. Translation gives CASRRASGSVETQYF. Drawing the rest from reference TRBV7-2 and TRBJ2-5, the complete variable domain is GAGVSQSPSNKVTEKGKDVELRCDPISGHTALYWYRQSLGQGLEFLIYFQGNSAPDKSGLPSDRFSAERTGGSVSTLTIQRTQQEDSAVYLCASRRASGSVETQYFGPGTRLLVL.